Listed here are 10 T cell receptor beta chains from one sample, sequenced in a study of response to subunit inactivated influenza vaccine. One entry per CDR3 protein, called by TCRdb with MiXCR from the RT-PCR reads. The sample consists of more than 550,000 distinct CDR3 sequences, about 10% of them appearing once. These same records also appear under a second study, on T cells expressing NK-cell markers. Turning to that study: Synthesis of TCR beta cDNA relied on 5'RACE template switching carrying UMIs.

Sequenced here: PBMCs from blood, sampled on the day of vaccination. The receptor set was obtained from a man in his fifties or sixties who received an inactivated influenza vaccine.

This clonotype was picked up a small number of times. The chain combines TRBV7-2 with TRBJ1-1; 7 bases agree with TRBD1. Germline V lookup: CDR1 SGHTA, CDR2 FQGNSA. This CDR3 spans 14 amino acids. V was clipped by 7 bases and J by 1 base; unmatched bases: 6. Here the CDR3 reads CASTLYRGNTEAFF. In DNA, the CDR3 is TGTGCCAGCACCCTATACAGGGGGAACACTGAAGCTTTCTTT.

The V and J genes are TRBV7-2 and TRBJ2-3; D remains ambiguous. V lost 1 base and J lost 6, with 8 bases in between. Looked up from germline, CDR1 is SGHTA and CDR2 is FQGNSA. This CDR3 comprises 13 residues. CDR3 amino acids: CASSLVVGDTQYF. The CDR3 nucleotides read TGTGCCAGCAGCTTAGTGGTCGGGGATACGCAGTATTTT. Full variable domain (remainder filled in from reference TRBV7-2 and TRBJ2-3): GAGVSQSPSNKVTEKGKDVELRCDPISGHTALYWYRQSLGQGLEFLIYFQGNSAPDKSGLPSDRFSAERTGGSVSTLTIQRTQQEDSAVYLCASSLVVGDTQYFGPGTRLTVL.

The chain uses TRBV4-1 and TRBJ2-1; the D gene is possibly TRBD1 (8 bases). The V end was cut by 4 bases, the J end by 9 bases, with 25 bases between. This CDR3 has 17 amino acids. The germline gives CDR1 MGHRA, CDR2 YSYEKL. The CDR3: CASSRPPGTTGGSEQFF. CDR3 DNA: TGCGCCAGCAGCCGCCCCCCCGGGACTACAGGGGGGAGTGAGCAGTTCTTC.

In this sample, this clonotype turned up a few times. The chain is built from TRBV4-3 and TRBJ1-3; D unresolved. The CDR3 length is 15 residues. The germline V gene encodes CDR1 LGHNA and CDR2 YSLEER. The germline V and J ends were trimmed by 1 base and 0 bases, with 7 bases remaining between them. The CDR3 reads CASSQGLNSGNTIYF. In nucleotides, the CDR3 is TGCGCCAGCAGCCAAGGCCTAAACTCTGGAAACACCATATATTTT.

This clonotype was picked up many times. The chain carries TRBV7-9 and TRBJ2-1; D may be TRBD2 (7 bases). V was pared by 0 bases and J by 5 bases, with 8 bases between. There are 14 residues in the CDR3. Per the germline V gene, CDR1 is SEHNR and CDR2 is FQNEAQ (reference sequence). This CDR3 is CASSLAGGHNEQFF. The CDR3 DNA sequence: TGTGCCAGCAGCTTAGCGGGGGGGCACAATGAGCAGTTCTTC.

This clonotype was seen repeatedly, ten times or more. The chain carries TRBV12-3 or TRBV12-4 and TRBJ2-1; D gene unclear. The CDR3 extends over 11 amino acids. Trimming cost V 4 bases and J 10 bases, with 8 bases left between them. CDR3 nucleotides: TGTGCCAGCAGTTATGCCTTAGAGCAGTTCTTC. It is translated as CASSYALEQFF.

This clonotype was detected only a few times. As DNA, the CDR3 is TGTGCCAGCAGTTTATCAGCGGGAGTTTCCTGGGGGTTCTTC. Translation: CASSLSAGVSWGFF. The chain couples TRBV12-3 or TRBV12-4 to TRBJ2-1; 8 nucleotides line up with TRBD2. This CDR3 has 14 residues. V shed 2 bases, J shed 15 bases, and the junction held 12 bases outside the gene matches.

Of note for this clonotype: A much more abundant neighbour one base away suggests this may be a read error. This chain uses TRBV7-4 with TRBJ1-2; no definite D call. CDR3 length: 14 residues. The germline V gene has CDR1 SGHVT and CDR2 SQSDAQ. The CDR3: CASSLLCRTYGYNF. The CDR3 DNA follows: TGTGCCAGCAGCTTACTATGCAGAACCTATGGCTACAACTTC.

The gene calls are TRBV28 and TRBJ2-5; D ambiguous. The CDR3 extends over 14 amino acids. Trimming removed 4 bases from V and 5 bases from J, with 14 bases in between. The germline V gene encodes CDR1 MDHEN and CDR2 SYDVKM. The CDR3 sequence: CASSSPRARETQYF. The CDR3 DNA is TGTGCCAGCAGTTCCCCCCGGGCCCGGGAGACCCAGTACTTC.

This clonotype showed up just a few times. The chain uses TRBV15 and TRBJ2-1, with 8 bases aligning to TRBD1. V lost 8 bases and J lost 7; bases outside the gene matches: 10. This CDR3 has 14 residues. The germline V gene has CDR1 LNHNV and CDR2 YYDKDF (reference sequence). The chain's CDR3 is CATRSTGDGNEQFF. The CDR3 DNA sequence: TGTGCCACCCGTTCGACAGGGGATGGGAATGAGCAGTTCTTC. The variable domain in full, with the rest retrieved from reference TRBV15 and TRBJ2-1, is DAMVIQNPRYQVTQFGKPVTLSCSQTLNHNVMYWYQQKSSQAPKLLFHYYDKDFNNEADTPDNFQSRRPNTSFCFLDIRSPGLGDTAMYLCATRSTGDGNEQFFGPGTRLTVL.